This TCR beta chain was observed in a study of human T cells and chemical hapten exposure. Overall study context: Patients were given diphenylcyclopropenone on the scalp weekly across the approximately 26-week study.

Points on this clonotype: Its target is unknown.

Notes on the study in general: More PT1 expanded TCRs went with higher patch test scores. Expanded TCRs showed more large CDR3 clusters than pre-sensitization or healthy control sets.

The V end lost 1 base, the J end lost 1 base, and 16 bases lay between the germline ends. CDR1 SEHNR and CDR2 FQNEAQ come from the germline V gene (reference sequence). There are 17 residues in the CDR3. As for treatment: therapeutic diphenylcyclopropenone sensitization with weekly scalp DPC. Sample donors consisted of patients with alopecia, aged 18 to 70 years, who were suitable for DPC. The library tagged individual cDNA molecules with unique molecular identifiers. MiXCR was run by TCRdb on the reads, yielding one entry per CDR3 protein. The sample has 3,500 to 4,500 distinct CDR3 sequences; roughly 49% are singletons.

This sequence originates from an adult with alopecia areata. Some clones in this sample may be carry-over from other donors' samples. This table probably holds off-target reads from a library built for another chain. This chain uses TRBV7-9 with TRBJ2-5; tentatively, D is TRBD1 (6 bases). The sample here was whole blood, taken before DPC sensitization or 2, 6, or about 24 weeks after (not recorded which). The CDR3 sequence: CASSLGSYRAIQETQYF. The CDR3 bases are TGTGCCAGCAGCTTAGGCTCCTACAGGGCCATCCAAGAGACCCAGTACTTC.